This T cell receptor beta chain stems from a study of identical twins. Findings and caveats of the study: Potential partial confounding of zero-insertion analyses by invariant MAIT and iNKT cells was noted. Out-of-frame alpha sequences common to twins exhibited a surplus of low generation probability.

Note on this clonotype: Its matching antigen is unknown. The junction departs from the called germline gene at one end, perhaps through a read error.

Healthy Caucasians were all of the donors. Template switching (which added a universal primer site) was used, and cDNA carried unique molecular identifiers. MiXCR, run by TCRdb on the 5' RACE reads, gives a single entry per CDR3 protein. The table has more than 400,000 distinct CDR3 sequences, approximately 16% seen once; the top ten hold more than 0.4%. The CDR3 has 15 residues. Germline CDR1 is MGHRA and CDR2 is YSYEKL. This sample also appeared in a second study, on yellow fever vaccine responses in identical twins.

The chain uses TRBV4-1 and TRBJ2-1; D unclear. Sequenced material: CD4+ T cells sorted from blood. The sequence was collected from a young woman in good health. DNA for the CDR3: TGCGCCAGCAGCCCCCCTCACTCCCAAACAAATGAGCGGTTCTTC. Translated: CASSPPHSQTNERFF.